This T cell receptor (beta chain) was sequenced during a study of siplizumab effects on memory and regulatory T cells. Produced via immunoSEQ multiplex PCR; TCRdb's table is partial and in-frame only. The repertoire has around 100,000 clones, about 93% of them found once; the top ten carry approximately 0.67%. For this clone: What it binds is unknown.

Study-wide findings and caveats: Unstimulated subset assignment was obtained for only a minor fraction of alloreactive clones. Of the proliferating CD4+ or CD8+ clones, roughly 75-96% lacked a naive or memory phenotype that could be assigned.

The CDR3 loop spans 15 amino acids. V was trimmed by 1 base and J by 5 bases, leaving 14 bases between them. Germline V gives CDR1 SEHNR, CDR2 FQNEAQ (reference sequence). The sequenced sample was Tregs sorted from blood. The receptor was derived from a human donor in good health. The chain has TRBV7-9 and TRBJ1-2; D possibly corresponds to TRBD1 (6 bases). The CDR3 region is CASSLVGRGNYGYTF. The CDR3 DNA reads TGTGCCAGCAGCTTAGTCGGCAGGGGAAATTATGGCTACACCTTC.